Sequencing of this T cell receptor beta chain was carried out in a study of Ad26.COV2.S vaccination and SARS-CoV-2 variants. The CDR3 consists of 15 residues. V lost 3 bases and J lost 6, with 15 bases in between. Germline lookup yields CDR1 LNHDA and CDR2 SQIVND (reference sequence). As for treatment: over 15 received Ad26.COV2.S at low or high dose, single or two shots; about five received placebo; per-sample allocation not given. Day 63 after the first vaccine or placebo injection was the time point for sampling. Libraries were prepared by immunoSEQ multiplex PCR; TCRdb keeps only in-frame clonotypes and omits some of them. The sample lists approximately 400,000 clones, 83% occurring once.

The chain links TRBV19 to TRBJ1-5; the D gene is possibly TRBD1 (6 bases). The clonotype was recovered from a person between 18 and 60 years old who received the Ad26.COV2.S COVID-19 vaccine or a placebo. The sequencing used peripheral blood, collected in a trial of Ad26.COV2.S vaccine versus placebo. The CDR3: CASSMDAGEGQPQHF. The CDR3 coding sequence is TGTGCCAGTAGTATGGATGCAGGGGAAGGTCAGCCCCAGCATTTT.